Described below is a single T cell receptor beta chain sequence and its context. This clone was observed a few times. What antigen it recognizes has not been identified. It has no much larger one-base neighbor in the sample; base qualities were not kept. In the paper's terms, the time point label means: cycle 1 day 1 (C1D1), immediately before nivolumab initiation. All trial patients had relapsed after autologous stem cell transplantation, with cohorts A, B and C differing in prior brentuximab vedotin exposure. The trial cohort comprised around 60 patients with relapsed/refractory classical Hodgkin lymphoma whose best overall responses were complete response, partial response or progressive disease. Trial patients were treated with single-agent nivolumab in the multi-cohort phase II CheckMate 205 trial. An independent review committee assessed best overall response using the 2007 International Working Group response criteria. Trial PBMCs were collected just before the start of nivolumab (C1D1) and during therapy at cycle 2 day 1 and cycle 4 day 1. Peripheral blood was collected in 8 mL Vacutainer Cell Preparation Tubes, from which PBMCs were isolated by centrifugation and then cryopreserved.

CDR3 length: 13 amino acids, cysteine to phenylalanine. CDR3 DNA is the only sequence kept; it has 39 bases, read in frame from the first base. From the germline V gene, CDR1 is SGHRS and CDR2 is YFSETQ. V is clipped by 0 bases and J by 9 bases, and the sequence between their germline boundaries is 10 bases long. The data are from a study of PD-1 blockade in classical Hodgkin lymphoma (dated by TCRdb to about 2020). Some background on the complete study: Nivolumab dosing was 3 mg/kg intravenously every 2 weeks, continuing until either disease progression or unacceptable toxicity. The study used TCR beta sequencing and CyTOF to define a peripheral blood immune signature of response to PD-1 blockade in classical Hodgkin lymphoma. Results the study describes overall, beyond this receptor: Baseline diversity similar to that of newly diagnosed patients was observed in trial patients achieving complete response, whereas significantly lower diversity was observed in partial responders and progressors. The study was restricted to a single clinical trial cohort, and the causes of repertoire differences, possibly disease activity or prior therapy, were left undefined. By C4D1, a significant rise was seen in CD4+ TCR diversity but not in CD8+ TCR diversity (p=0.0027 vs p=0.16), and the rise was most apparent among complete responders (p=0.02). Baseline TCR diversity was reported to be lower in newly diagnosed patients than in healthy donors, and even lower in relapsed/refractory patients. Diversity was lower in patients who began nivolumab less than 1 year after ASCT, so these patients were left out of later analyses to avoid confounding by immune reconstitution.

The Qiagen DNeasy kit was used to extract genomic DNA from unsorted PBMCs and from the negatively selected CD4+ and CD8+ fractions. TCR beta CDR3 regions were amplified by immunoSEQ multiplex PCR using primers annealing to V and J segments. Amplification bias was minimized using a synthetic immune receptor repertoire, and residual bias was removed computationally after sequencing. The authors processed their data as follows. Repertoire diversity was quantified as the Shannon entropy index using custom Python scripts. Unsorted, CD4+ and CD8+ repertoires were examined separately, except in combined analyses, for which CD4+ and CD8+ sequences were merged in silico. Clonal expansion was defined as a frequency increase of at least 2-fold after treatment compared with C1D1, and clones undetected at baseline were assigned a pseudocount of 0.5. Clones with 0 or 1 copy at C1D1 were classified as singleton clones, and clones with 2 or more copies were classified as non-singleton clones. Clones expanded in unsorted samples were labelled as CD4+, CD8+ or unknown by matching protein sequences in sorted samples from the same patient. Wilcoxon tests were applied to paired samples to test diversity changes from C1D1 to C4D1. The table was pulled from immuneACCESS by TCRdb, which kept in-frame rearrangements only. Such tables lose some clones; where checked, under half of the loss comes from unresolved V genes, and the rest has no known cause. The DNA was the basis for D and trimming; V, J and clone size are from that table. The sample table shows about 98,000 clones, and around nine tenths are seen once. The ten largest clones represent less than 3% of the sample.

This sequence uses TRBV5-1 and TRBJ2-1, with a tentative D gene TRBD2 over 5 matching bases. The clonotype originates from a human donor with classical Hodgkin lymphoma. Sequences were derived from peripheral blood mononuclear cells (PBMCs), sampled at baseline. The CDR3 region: CASSLASEGEQFF. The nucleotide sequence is TGCGCCAGCAGCTTGGCGTCAGAGGGTGAGCAGTTCTTC. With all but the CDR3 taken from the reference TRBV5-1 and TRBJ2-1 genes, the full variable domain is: KAGVTQTPRYLIKTRGQQVTLSCSPISGHRSVSWYQQTPGQGLQFLFEYFSETQRNKGNFPGRFSGRQFSNSRSEMNVSTLELGDSALYLCASSLASEGEQFFGPGTRLTVL.